These 23 T cell receptor beta chains were sequenced from one sample in a study of CD8+CD57+ T cells in acquired aplastic anemia. Genomic DNA acted as the template from which TCR beta VDJ combination and CDR3 sequence profiling were carried out. TCRdb called the reads again in MiXCR, with one record for every CDR3 protein. This sample has a few hundred thousand distinct CDR3 sequences, with about a third found just once. The sequenced sample consisted of sorted CD4+, CD8+, or CD8+CD57+ T cells (not recorded which) from PBMCs. The source of these receptors is a human donor in good health, serving as a control.

Worth noting for this clonotype: One end of the junction varies from germline; a read error may be responsible. The chain joins TRBV25-1 to TRBJ2-7, with 7 bases lining up with TRBD2. This CDR3 contains 17 residues. Germline V CDR1 and CDR2: MGHDK, SYGVNS. The CDR3 coding sequence is TGCGCCAGCAGCTTGAGCGGCGGGGGACGCCCAGGTTACGAGCAGCACTTC. Protein: CASSLSGGGRPGYEQHF.

To note about this clonotype: This clone may be a read error of a much larger clone one base away. The chain is built from TRBV9 and TRBJ2-5; possibly TRBD1 for D (6 bases). This CDR3 spans 16 amino acids. V lost 0 bases and J lost 4, with 16 bases in between. The germline gives CDR1 SGDLS, CDR2 YYNGEE. The CDR3: CASSVVGNGGPETQYF. CDR3 nucleotides: TGTGCCAGCAGCGTAGTAGGTAATGGGGGCCCAGAGACCCAGTACTTC.

This clonotype was detected only a few times. The rearrangement links TRBV7-2 to TRBJ1-3; 7 nucleotides line up with TRBD1. The CDR3 is made up of 13 amino acids. Germline V gene lookup returns CDR1 SGHTA and CDR2 FQGNSA. Unmatched junction bases numbered 5, after V lost 8 bases and J lost 4 bases. The CDR3 sequence is CASPPGQGNTIYF. The CDR3 nucleotides are TGTGCCAGCCCACCGGGACAGGGAAACACCATATATTTT.

Worth noting for this clonotype: Since a much larger clone is just one base distant, this may be a read error. In nucleotides, the CDR3 is TGCAGTGCTAGACATCAGGTGGAGCTACCTTCCAATTCACCCCTCCACTTT. Amino acid sequence: CSARHQVELPSNSPLHF. V and J are TRBV20-1 and TRBJ1-6; D is unclear. Trimming pared 2 bases from V and 7 bases from J, leaving 21 bases between. The germline gives CDR1 DFQATT, CDR2 SNEGSKA (reference sequence). The CDR3 contains 17 residues.

Many counts were recorded for this clonotype. This sequence joins TRBV19 and TRBJ2-3, with D unclear. This CDR3 region has 11 residues. Trimming took 3 bases from V and 4 from J, leaving 2 bases between them. Germline lookup yields CDR1 LNHDA and CDR2 SQIVND (reference sequence). The CDR3 loop reads CASSIADTQYF. Written as DNA, the CDR3 is TGTGCCAGTAGTATCGCAGATACGCAGTATTTT.

A word on this clonotype: Since a much larger clone is just one base distant, this may be a read error. The rearrangement links TRBV19 to TRBJ1-5, with 7 bases identical to TRBD1. The CDR3 has 13 amino acids. Germline lookup yields CDR1 LNHDA and CDR2 SQIVND (reference sequence). V lost 6 bases, J lost 5 bases, and 4 bases stayed unmatched. Here the CDR3 reads CASSTDRYQPQHF. CDR3 sequence (DNA): TGTGCCAGTAGCACGGACAGGTATCAGCCCCAGCATTTT.

The genes are TRBV12-3 or TRBV12-4 and TRBJ2-7; no reliable D call. V was cut by 2 bases and J by 0 bases, with 11 bases left in between. CDR3 length equals 15 residues. CDR3 in amino acids: CASSLLNKGSYEQYF. CDR3 sequence (DNA): TGTGCCAGCAGTTTACTAAACAAAGGCTCCTACGAGCAGTACTTC.

With regard to this clonotype: With a much larger clone just one base away, this may be a read error. V is TRBV9 and J is TRBJ1-3; a possible D gene is TRBD1 (5 bases). CDR1 and CDR2 from the germline V gene are SGDLS and YYNGEE. The CDR3 loop spans 15 amino acids. Written as DNA, the CDR3 is TGTGCCAGCAGCGATACAGGCGGCTCTGGAAACACCACATATTTT. Translating it yields CASSDTGGSGNTTYF.

CDR3 loop: CASSLDIGQAYEQYF. The CDR3 DNA sequence: TGCGCCAGCAGCTTGGATATCGGACAGGCCTACGAGCAGTACTTC. The chain links TRBV5-1 to TRBJ2-7, with 7 bases aligning to TRBD1. CDR3 length equals 15 residues. The V gene end was trimmed by 0 bases and the J gene end by 2 bases; junction bases not matched to a gene: 5. Looked up from germline, CDR1 is SGHRS and CDR2 is YFSETQ.

This clonotype was observed at least ten times. V usage is TRBV5-1 and J usage is TRBJ1-3, with a tentative D call TRBD1 (6 bases). Germline V CDR1 and CDR2: SGHRS, YFSETQ. This CDR3 contains 13 residues. The germline V and J ends were trimmed by 5 bases and 2 bases, with 8 bases remaining between them. The CDR3 protein is CASRPGAGNTIYF. CDR3 coding DNA: TGCGCCAGCAGACCAGGGGCTGGAAACACCATATATTTT.

This clonotype was seen repeatedly, ten times or more. V and J are TRBV12-5 and TRBJ2-5; 9 nucleotides agree with TRBD2. The germline V gene has CDR1 LGHNT and CDR2 FRNRAP. The CDR3 contains 16 residues. V gave up 9 bases and J gave up 4 bases; unmatched junction bases: 15. CDR3 nucleotides: TGTGCTAGCCACTATGGGGCGGGAGGGGGGCTAGAGACCCAGTACTTC. Translating gives CASHYGAGGGLETQYF.

The V and J genes are TRBV6-5 and TRBJ1-5; 7 positions agree with TRBD1. The J call is uncertain, as TRBJ2-3 better fits the DNA end. The CDR3 has 15 residues. Germline V CDR1 and CDR2: MNHEY, SVGAGI. CDR3 nucleotides: TGTGCCAGCAGTCACTTACCCCGGACAGGTCAGCCCCAGTATTTT. Residues: CASSHLPRTGQPQYF.

Note on this clonotype: No conserved phenylalanine or tryptophan is present at the end of the CDR3, so a read error is the likely explanation. CDR3 protein: CSARRQGVQGYGYTS. The CDR3 DNA reads TGCAGTGCTAGACGGCAGGGGGTCCAGGGCTATGGCTACACCTCC. The V call is TRBV20-1, the J call TRBJ1-2; 7 bases line up with TRBD1. The CDR3 loop spans 15 amino acids. The ends lost 2 bases at V and 4 bases at J; junction bases unmatched: 10. Germline CDR1 is DFQATT and CDR2 is SNEGSKA (reference sequence).

The chain combines TRBV24-1 with TRBJ1-2, with 7 bases that match TRBD1. The V gene end was trimmed by 2 bases and the J gene end by 1 base; junction bases not matched to a gene: 3. Per the germline V gene, CDR1 is KGHDR and CDR2 is SFDVKD. The CDR3 loop spans 15 amino acids. The CDR3 bases are TGTGCCACCAGTGATTACAACAGGGGTAACTATGGCTACACCTTC. Amino acids: CATSDYNRGNYGYTF.

On this clonotype: A single base separates this from a much larger clone, so it may be a read error. The chain couples TRBV20-1 to TRBJ2-2, with D possibly called TRBD1 or TRBD2 (5 bases each). The CDR3 consists of 14 residues. Per the germline V gene, CDR1 is DFQATT and CDR2 is SNEGSKA (reference sequence). The CDR3 reads CGARQAGTHGELFF. The CDR3 bases are TGCGGTGCTAGACAAGCCGGGACCCACGGGGAGCTGTTTTTT.

This clonotype was detected many times. The chain joins TRBV7-8 to TRBJ2-3; a possible D gene is TRBD2 (5 bases). The CDR3 is 14 residues long. Germline V CDR1 and CDR2: SGHVS, FQNEAQ. V lost 4 bases to trimming and J lost 2 bases, with 10 bases between them. CDR3 protein: CASSSRLTTDTQYF. The CDR3 DNA is TGTGCCAGCAGCTCAAGACTAACCACAGATACGCAGTATTTT.

Notes on this clonotype: A read error may explain this, as a much larger clone is one base away. The genes are TRBV5-1 and TRBJ1-2; D call uncertain. CDR1 SGHRS and CDR2 YFSETQ come from the germline V gene. The CDR3 is made up of 14 amino acids. V lost 3 bases, J lost 5 bases, and 14 bases lay in between. Here the CDR3 DNA reads TGCGCCAGCAGCTCGGGAACCATAGCATATGGCTACACCTTC. It yields the protein CASSSGTIAYGYTF.

There are many counts of this clonotype. The chain is built from TRBV5-1 and TRBJ2-7, with a possible D match to TRBD2 (5 bases). Germline V gives CDR1 SGHRS, CDR2 YFSETQ. The CDR3 consists of 15 residues. Between the trimmed V and J ends, which lost 0 bases and 3 bases, there was a span of 13 bases. The CDR3 spells CASSLAWGDRYEQYF. The CDR3 bases are TGCGCCAGCAGCTTGGCCTGGGGAGATCGCTACGAGCAGTACTTC. The complete variable domain, with remaining parts taken from reference TRBV5-1 and TRBJ2-7, reads KAGVTQTPRYLIKTRGQQVTLSCSPISGHRSVSWYQQTPGQGLQFLFEYFSETQRNKGNFPGRFSGRQFSNSRSEMNVSTLELGDSALYLCASSLAWGDRYEQYFGPGTRLTVT.

This clonotype occurred many times. The chain carries TRBV2 and TRBJ2-1; no clear D. Germline V gene sequence: CDR1 SNHLY, CDR2 FYNNEI. This CDR3 has 14 amino acids. Deletions cut 5 bases from V and 7 bases from J, with 15 bases between. The CDR3 bases are TGTGCCAGCAGTAAGGACGCCAGATTTAATGAGCAGTTCTTC. Translating it yields CASSKDARFNEQFF.

This clonotype was recorded a few times. The chain recombines TRBV4-2 with TRBJ2-7; possibly TRBD1 or TRBD2 for D (5 bases each). The germline CDR1 and CDR2 sequences are LGHNA and YNFKEQ. CDR3 length: 15 residues. V was trimmed by 0 bases and J by 2 bases, leaving 11 bases between them. For the CDR3, the DNA is TGTGCCAGCAGCCAAGATACCGGGGCCCCCTACGAGCAGTACTTC. It is translated as CASSQDTGAPYEQYF.

As for this clonotype: The junction departs from germline at one end; a sequencing error may be responsible. The rearrangement joins TRBV9 to TRBJ2-3; 7 bases align to TRBD1. The CDR3 is made up of 10 amino acids. CDR1 is SGDLS and CDR2 is YYNGEE in the germline V gene. The CDR3 sequence is CASSLSAQGW. The CDR3 DNA sequence: TGTGCCAGCAGCTTAAGCGCACAGGGGTGG.

This clonotype was observed many times. The J gene is TRBJ1-1, the V gene TRBV7-9, with 7 nucleotides matching TRBD1. CDR1 is SEHNR and CDR2 is FQNEAQ in the germline V gene (reference sequence). This CDR3 contains 13 residues. The junction had 2 bases not matched to a gene; V was cut back by 6 bases and J by 1 base. CDR3 region: CASRGQPNTEAFF. The CDR3, as DNA: TGTGCCAGCAGGGGACAGCCGAACACTGAAGCTTTCTTT.

On this clonotype itself: The conserved final phenylalanine or tryptophan is absent from the CDR3, which likely points to a read error. The rearrangement joins TRBV12-3 or TRBV12-4 to TRBJ1-6; TRBD1 matches 10 bases. There are 14 residues in the CDR3. J gave up 3 bases and V 8 bases, and 1 base lay outside the gene matches. DNA for the CDR3: TGTGCCAGCGGGGACAGGGGCTATAATTCACCCCTCCACCTT. It codes for CASGDRGYNSPLHL.